Following are 11 T cell receptor beta chains from one sample sequenced in a study of chemoradiotherapy in HPV16-positive cancers. TCRdb's copy holds only in-frame clones and misses some; the assay was immunoSEQ multiplex PCR. The table has tens of thousands of clones, roughly 86% seen once; the top ten hold 2% to 2.5%. The input for sequencing was blood, taken from a patient who underwent chemoradiotherapy. The receptors come from a human donor with HPV-associated anogenital cancer.

The chain couples TRBV28 to TRBJ2-3; D unclear. V lost 2 bases, J lost 2 bases, and 11 bases lay in between. The CDR3 runs 15 residues. CDR1 is MDHEN and CDR2 is SYDVKM in the germline V gene. CDR3 nucleotide sequence: TGTGCCAGCAGTTTAGACGGACGGATCACAGATACGCAGTATTTT. It codes for CASSLDGRITDTQYF.

This clone was seen only once. The chain carries TRBV20-1 and TRBJ2-7; D is possibly TRBD1 (6 bases). CDR1 DFQATT and CDR2 SNEGSKA come from the germline V gene (reference sequence). This CDR3 has 11 amino acids. Trimming cost V 5 bases and J 3 bases, with 8 bases left between them. CDR3 region: CSARGGYEQYF. The CDR3 DNA is TGCAGTGCTCGAGGGGGCTACGAGCAGTACTTC.

This rearrangement joins TRBV7-3 to TRBJ2-3; D ambiguous. The CDR3 is 13 residues long. V was pared by 5 bases and J by 4 bases, with 10 bases between. Germline V gene lookup returns CDR1 SGHTA and CDR2 FQGTGA. The CDR3 sequence: CASSEYYADTQYF. The DNA of the CDR3 is TGTGCCAGCAGCGAGTACTACGCAGATACGCAGTATTTT. The whole variable domain, remainder taken from reference TRBV7-3 and TRBJ2-3, is GAGVSQTPSNKVTEKGKYVELRCDPISGHTALYWYRQSLGQGPEFLIYFQGTGAADDSGLPNDRFFAVRPEGSVSTLKIQRTERGDSAVYLCASSEYYADTQYFGPGTRLTVL.

The chain employs TRBV9 and TRBJ2-7; 11 bases line up with TRBD1. The V gene's germline CDR1 is SGDLS and CDR2 YYNGEE. After removal of 2 bases from V and 2 bases from J, the junction contained 3 bases not matched to a gene. The CDR3 has 15 residues. Written as DNA, the CDR3 is TGTGCCAGCAGCGTCCGGGACAGGGGGACCTACGAGCAGTACTTC. Its protein is CASSVRDRGTYEQYF.

The rearrangement joins TRBV4-2 to TRBJ2-7; D uncertain. Trimming removed 0 bases at V and 7 bases at J, with 13 bases between. The CDR3 totals 14 residues. CDR1 and CDR2 (germline): LGHNA, YNFKEQ. The CDR3 here is CASSQESFTQEQYF. The DNA for the CDR3 is TGTGCCAGCAGCCAAGAAAGCTTCACACAAGAGCAGTACTTC.

This chain joins TRBV5-1 and TRBJ1-2; D remains unclear. CDR1 is SGHRS, CDR2 YFSETQ, per germline. CDR3 length equals 13 residues. V was pared by 1 base and J by 4 bases, with 8 bases between. The CDR3 region has the DNA TGCGCCAGCAGCTTGAACGAGGGCTATGGCTACACCTTC. Protein product: CASSLNEGYGYTF.

The CDR3 loop reads CASSFTGTGAVNYGYTF. The CDR3 DNA is TGTGCCAGCAGCTTCACCGGGACAGGAGCGGTCAACTATGGCTACACCTTC. The chain couples TRBV11-1 to TRBJ1-2, with TRBD1 identical over 8 bases. The germline gives CDR1 SGHAT, CDR2 FQDESV (reference sequence). The CDR3 has 17 amino acids. Unmatched junction bases numbered 11, after V lost 3 bases and J lost 2 bases.

V is TRBV7-2 and J is TRBJ2-1; 9 nucleotides match TRBD1. With V trimmed by 7 bases and J by 4 bases, 8 bases remained unmatched. The CDR3 runs 15 residues. The V gene's germline CDR1 is SGHTA and CDR2 FQGNSA. The CDR3 reads CASTTRDRAYNEQFF. The CDR3 coding sequence is TGTGCCAGCACCACCCGGGACAGGGCTTACAATGAGCAGTTCTTC.

This chain links TRBV5-5 with TRBJ1-1, with a weak D call TRBD1 (6 bases). In germline, CDR1 is SGHKS, CDR2 YYEKEE (reference sequence). V lost 2 bases and J 4 bases, leaving 15 bases between the germline ends. The CDR3 is 15 residues long. In DNA form, the CDR3 reads TGTGCCAGCAGCTTCGGGCACAGGGTCCCCACTGAAGCTTTCTTT. Protein product: CASSFGHRVPTEAFF.

This chain connects TRBV5-4 to TRBJ1-5, with a possible D match to TRBD1 (5 bases). CDR3 size: 17 residues. Germline-derived CDR1 and CDR2 are SGHNT and YYREEE (reference sequence). Trimming pared 1 base from V and 1 base from J, leaving 15 bases between. The CDR3 sequence is CASSLRLGVVSNQPQHF. The DNA for the CDR3 is TGTGCCAGCAGCTTGAGATTAGGGGTGGTAAGCAATCAGCCCCAGCATTTT.

The CDR3 loop is CASSLGFPGQGTYEQYF. CDR3 nucleotides: TGCGCCAGCAGCTTGGGCTTCCCGGGACAGGGAACCTACGAGCAGTACTTC. V and J are TRBV5-1 and TRBJ2-7; 9 bases fit TRBD1. The trim removed 0 bases at V and 2 bases at J, leaving 9 bases unmatched. This CDR3 has 17 residues. Germline CDR1 and CDR2: SGHRS and YFSETQ.